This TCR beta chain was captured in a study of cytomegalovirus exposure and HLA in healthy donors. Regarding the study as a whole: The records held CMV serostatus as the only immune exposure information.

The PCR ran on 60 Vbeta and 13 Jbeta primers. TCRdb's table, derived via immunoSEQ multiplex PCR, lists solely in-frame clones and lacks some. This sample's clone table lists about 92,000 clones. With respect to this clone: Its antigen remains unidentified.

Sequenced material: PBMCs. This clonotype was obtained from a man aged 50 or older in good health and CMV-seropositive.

The CDR3 spells CASSMIEGVGRREQYF. The CDR3 region has the DNA TGTGCCAGTAGTATGATTGAAGGAGTCGGGAGGCGGGAGCAGTACTTC. The chain couples TRBV19 to TRBJ2-7; 7 bases agree with TRBD2. The germline V gene has CDR1 LNHDA and CDR2 SQIVND (reference sequence). V lost 3 bases, J lost 7 bases, and 15 bases stayed unmatched. The CDR3 has 16 amino acids.